These 2 T cell receptor beta chains came from one sample sequenced in a study of blood T cell repertoires in COVID-19. Generated by immunoSEQ multiplex PCR, the TCRdb table keeps only in-frame clones and is missing some. The sample has 56,000 or so clones, about 86% seen once. The sequenced sample was peripheral blood. The receptors shown here come from a woman of 80 years or more with active COVID-19.

A note on this clone: This same CDR3 is encoded by further DNA sequences in the sample. The J gene is TRBJ2-3, the V gene TRBV5-1, with 10 bases lining up with TRBD2. V shed 3 bases and J 4 bases; nucleotides not matched to a gene: 2. CDR3 length: 14 residues. The germline CDR1 and CDR2 sequences are SGHRS and YFSETQ. CDR3 in DNA: TGCGCCAGCAGCTCCAGCGGGGGGGCAGATACGCAGTATTTT. Translated, it gives CASSSSGGADTQYF.

This chain links TRBV20-1 with TRBJ2-2; unclear D gene. Germline values: CDR1 DFQATT, CDR2 SNEGSKA (reference sequence). This CDR3 has 14 residues. V was cut by 3 bases and J by 2 bases, with 10 bases left in between. The CDR3 DNA reads as TGCAGTGCTAGTGCCCCTCCCAACACCGGGGAGCTGTTTTTT. Its translation is CSASAPPNTGELFF.